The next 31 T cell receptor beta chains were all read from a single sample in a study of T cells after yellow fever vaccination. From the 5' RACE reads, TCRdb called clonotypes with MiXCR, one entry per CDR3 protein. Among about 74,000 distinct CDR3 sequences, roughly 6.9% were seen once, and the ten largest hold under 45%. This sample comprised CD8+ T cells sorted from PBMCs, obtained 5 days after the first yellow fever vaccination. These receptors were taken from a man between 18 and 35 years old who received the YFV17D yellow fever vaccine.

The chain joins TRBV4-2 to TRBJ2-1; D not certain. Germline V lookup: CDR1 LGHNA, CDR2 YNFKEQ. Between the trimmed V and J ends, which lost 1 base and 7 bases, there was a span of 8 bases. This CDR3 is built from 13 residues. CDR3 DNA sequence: TGTGCCAGCAGCCAAGTGGGATTTAATGAGCAGTTCTTC. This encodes CASSQVGFNEQFF.

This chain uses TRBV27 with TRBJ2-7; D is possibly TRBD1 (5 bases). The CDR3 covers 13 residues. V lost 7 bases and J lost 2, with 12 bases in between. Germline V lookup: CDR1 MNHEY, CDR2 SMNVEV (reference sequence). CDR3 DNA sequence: TGTGCCAGCATGTCAGGGCTCACCTACGAGCAGTACGTC. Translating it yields CASMSGLTYEQYV.

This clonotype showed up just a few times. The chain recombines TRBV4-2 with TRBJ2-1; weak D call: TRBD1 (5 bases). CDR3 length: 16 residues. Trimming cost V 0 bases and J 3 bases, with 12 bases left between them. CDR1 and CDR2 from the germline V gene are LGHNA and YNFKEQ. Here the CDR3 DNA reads TGTGCCAGCAGCCAAGATGGGGTAGGGGTCTACAATGAGCAGTTCTTC. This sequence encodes CASSQDGVGVYNEQFF.

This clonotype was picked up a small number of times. The DNA for the CDR3 is TGTGCCAGCAGCCCAAAGAAGAGACGGGGGAGTAGTTTAGACTCCGTTTACACCGGGGAGCTGTTTTTT. It is translated as CASSPKKRRGSSLDSVYTGELFF. V is TRBV3-1 and J is TRBJ2-2, with a possible D match to TRBD2 (6 bases). Trimming took 4 bases from V and 3 from J, leaving 36 bases between them. CDR1 is LGHDT, CDR2 YNNKEL, per germline (reference sequence). There are 23 residues in the CDR3.

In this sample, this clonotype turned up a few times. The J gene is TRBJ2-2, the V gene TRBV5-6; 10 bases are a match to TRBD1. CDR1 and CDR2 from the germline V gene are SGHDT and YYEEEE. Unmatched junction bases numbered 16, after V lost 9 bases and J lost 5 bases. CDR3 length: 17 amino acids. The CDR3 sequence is CAIPPPTGGRQTGELFF. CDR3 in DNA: TGTGCCATCCCGCCTCCGACAGGGGGCCGTCAAACCGGGGAGCTGTTTTTT.

In DNA, the CDR3 is TGTGCCGGGTCCCACCTTTGGTCCTACGAGCAGTACTTC. Amino acid sequence: CAGSHLWSYEQYF. The chain has TRBV6-2 or TRBV6-3 and TRBJ2-7; no clear D gene. Between the trimmed V and J ends, which lost 11 bases and 1 base, there was a span of 15 bases. This CDR3 comprises 13 residues. CDR1 and CDR2 from the germline V gene are MNHEY and SVGEGT.

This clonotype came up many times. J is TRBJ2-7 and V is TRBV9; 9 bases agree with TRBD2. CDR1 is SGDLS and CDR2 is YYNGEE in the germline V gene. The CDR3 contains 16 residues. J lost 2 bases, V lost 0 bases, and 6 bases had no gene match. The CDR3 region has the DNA TGTGCCAGCAGCGTAGATTCTAGCGGGGCACCCTACGAGCAGTACTTC. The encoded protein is CASSVDSSGAPYEQYF.

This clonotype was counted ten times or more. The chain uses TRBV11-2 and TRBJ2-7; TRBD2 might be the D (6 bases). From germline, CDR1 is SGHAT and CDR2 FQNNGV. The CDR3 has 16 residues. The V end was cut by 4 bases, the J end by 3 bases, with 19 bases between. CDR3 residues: CASSSNGRGRIYEQYF. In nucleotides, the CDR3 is TGTGCCAGCAGCTCCAACGGACGGGGGAGGATCTACGAGCAGTACTTC.

CDR3 sequence (DNA): TGTGCCAGCAGTTGTCAATATGAGCAGTTCTTC. Translated: CASSCQYEQFF. The rearrangement links TRBV27 to TRBJ2-1; D is unresolved. From germline, CDR1 is MNHEY and CDR2 SMNVEV (reference sequence). The CDR3 has 11 amino acids. The germline V and J ends were trimmed by 4 bases and 8 bases, with 6 bases remaining between them.

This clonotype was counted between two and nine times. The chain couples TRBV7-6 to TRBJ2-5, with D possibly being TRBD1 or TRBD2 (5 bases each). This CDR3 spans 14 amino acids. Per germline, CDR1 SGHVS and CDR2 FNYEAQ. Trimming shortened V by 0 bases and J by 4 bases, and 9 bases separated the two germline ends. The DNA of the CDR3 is TGTGCCAGCAGCTTAGCTGAGGGGCGAGAGACCCAGTACTTC. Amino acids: CASSLAEGRETQYF.

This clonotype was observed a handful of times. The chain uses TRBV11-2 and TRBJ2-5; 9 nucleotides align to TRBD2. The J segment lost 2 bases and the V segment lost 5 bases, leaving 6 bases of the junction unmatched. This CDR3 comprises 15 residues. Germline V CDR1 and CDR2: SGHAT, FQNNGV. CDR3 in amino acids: CASSRTSVIQETQYF. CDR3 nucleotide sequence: TGTGCCAGCAGCCGGACTAGCGTTATTCAAGAGACCCAGTACTTC.

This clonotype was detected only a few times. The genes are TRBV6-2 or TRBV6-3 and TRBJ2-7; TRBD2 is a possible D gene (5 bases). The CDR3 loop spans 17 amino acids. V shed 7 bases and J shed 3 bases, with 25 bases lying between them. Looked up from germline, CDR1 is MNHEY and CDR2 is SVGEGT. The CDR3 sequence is CASTTPGEVTVGYEQYF. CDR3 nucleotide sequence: TGTGCCAGCACCACCCCCGGGGAAGTTACCGTCGGCTACGAGCAGTACTTC.

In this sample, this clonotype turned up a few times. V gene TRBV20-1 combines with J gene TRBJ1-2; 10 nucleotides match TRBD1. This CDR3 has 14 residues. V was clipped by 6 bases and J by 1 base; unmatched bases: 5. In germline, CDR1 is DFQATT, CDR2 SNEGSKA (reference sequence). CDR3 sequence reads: CSAEGQGSNYGYTF. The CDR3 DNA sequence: TGCAGTGCCGAGGGACAGGGGAGTAACTATGGCTACACCTTC.

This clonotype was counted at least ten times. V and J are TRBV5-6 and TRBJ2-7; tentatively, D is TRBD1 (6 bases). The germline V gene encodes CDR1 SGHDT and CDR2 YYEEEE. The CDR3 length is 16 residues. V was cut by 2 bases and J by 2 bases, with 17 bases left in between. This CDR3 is CASSFDPGHSPYEQYF. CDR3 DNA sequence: TGTGCCAGCAGCTTTGATCCGGGACACTCCCCCTACGAGCAGTACTTC.

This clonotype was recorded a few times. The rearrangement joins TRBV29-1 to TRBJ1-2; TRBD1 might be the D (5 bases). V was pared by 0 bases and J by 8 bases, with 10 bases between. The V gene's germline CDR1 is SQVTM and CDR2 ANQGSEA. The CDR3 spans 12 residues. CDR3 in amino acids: CSVEDRVRGYTF. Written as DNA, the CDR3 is TGCAGCGTTGAAGACAGGGTCCGGGGCTACACCTTC.

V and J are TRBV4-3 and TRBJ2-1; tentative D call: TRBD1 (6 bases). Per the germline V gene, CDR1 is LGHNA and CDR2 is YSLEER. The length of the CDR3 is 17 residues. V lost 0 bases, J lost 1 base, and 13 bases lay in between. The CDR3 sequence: CASSQEDGQLSYNEQFF. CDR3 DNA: TGCGCCAGCAGCCAAGAGGATGGACAGTTATCCTACAATGAGCAGTTCTTC.

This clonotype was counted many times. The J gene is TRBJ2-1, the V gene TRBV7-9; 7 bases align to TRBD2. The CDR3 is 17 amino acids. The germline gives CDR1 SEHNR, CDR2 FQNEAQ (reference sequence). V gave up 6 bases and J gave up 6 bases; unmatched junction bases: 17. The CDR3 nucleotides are TGTGCCAGCAGTCGAGGTGAGCGGGGCCCACCCGGCAATGAGCAGTTCTTC. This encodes CASSRGERGPPGNEQFF.

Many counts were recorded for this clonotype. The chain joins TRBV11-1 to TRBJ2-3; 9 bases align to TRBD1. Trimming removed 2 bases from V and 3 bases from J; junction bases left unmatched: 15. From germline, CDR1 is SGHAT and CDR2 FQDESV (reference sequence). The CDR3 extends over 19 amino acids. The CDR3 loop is CASSLLATGGAFTTDTQYF. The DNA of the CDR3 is TGTGCCAGCAGCTTACTGGCTACAGGGGGCGCATTCACGACAGATACGCAGTATTTT.

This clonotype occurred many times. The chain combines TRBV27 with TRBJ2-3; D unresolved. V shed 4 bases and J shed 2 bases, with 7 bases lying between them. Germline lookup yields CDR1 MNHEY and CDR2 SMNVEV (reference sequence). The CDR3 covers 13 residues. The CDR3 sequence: CASSSRPTDTQYF. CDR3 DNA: TGTGCCAGCAGTTCCCGTCCCACAGATACGCAGTATTTT.

CDR3 sequence: CASSSGTSGGAVDTQYF. CDR3 bases: TGTGCCAGCAGTTCGGGGACTAGCGGGGGGGCTGTAGATACGCAGTATTTT. The chain carries TRBV6-5 and TRBJ2-3; the match to TRBD2 covers 16 bases. The CDR3 spans 17 residues. Looked up from germline, CDR1 is MNHEY and CDR2 is SVGAGI. V lost 4 bases, J lost 5 bases, and 6 bases stayed unmatched.

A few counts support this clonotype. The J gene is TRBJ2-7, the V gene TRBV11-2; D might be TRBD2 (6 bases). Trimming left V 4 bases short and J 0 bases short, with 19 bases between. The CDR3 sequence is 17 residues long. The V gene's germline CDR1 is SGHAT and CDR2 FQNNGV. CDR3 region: CASSSHPSGTDSYEQYF. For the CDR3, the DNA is TGTGCCAGCAGCTCACACCCCTCCGGGACTGACTCCTACGAGCAGTACTTC. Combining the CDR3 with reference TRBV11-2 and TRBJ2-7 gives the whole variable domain EAGVAQSPRYKIIEKRQSVAFWCNPISGHATLYWYQQILGQGPKLLIQFQNNGVVDDSQLPKDRFSAERLKGVDSTLKIQPAKLEDSAVYLCASSSHPSGTDSYEQYFGPGTRLTVT.

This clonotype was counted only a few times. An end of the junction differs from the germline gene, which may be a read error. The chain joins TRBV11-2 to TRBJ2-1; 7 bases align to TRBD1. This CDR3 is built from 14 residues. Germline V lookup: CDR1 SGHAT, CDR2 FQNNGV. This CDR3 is CASTLSGQNNEQFF. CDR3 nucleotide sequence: TGTGCCAGCACCTTATCGGGACAGAACAATGAGCAGTTCTTC.

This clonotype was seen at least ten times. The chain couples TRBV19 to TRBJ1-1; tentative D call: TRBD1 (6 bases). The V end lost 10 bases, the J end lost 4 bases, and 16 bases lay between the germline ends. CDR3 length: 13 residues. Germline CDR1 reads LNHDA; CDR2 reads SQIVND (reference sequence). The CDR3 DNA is TGTGCCACCTCTACTTGGGGGGCCACTGAAGCTTTCTTT. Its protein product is CATSTWGATEAFF. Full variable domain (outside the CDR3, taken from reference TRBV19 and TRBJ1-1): DGGITQSPKYLFRKEGQNVTLSCEQNLNHDAMYWYRQDPGQGLRLIYYSQIVNDFQKGDIAEGYSVSREKKESFPLTVTSAQKNPTAFYLCATSTWGATEAFFGQGTRLTVV.

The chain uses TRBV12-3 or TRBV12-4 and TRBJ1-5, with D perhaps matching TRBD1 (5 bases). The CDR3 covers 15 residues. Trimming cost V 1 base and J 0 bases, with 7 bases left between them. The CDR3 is CASSLGGDSNQPQHF. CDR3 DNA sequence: TGTGCCAGCAGTTTAGGGGGCGATAGCAATCAGCCCCAGCATTTT.

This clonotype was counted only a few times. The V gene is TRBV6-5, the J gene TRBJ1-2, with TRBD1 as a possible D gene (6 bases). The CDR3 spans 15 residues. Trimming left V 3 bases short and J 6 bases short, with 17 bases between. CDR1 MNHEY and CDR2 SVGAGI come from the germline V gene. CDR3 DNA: TGTGCCAGCAGTTATAAATTACAGGGAGTCCATGGCTACACCTTC. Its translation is CASSYKLQGVHGYTF.

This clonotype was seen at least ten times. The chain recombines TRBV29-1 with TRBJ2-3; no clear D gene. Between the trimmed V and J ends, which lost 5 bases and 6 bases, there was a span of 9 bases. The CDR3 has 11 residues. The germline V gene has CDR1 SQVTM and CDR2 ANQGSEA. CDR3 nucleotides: TGCAGCGTTCGATGGATGGATACGCAGTATTTT. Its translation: CSVRWMDTQYF.

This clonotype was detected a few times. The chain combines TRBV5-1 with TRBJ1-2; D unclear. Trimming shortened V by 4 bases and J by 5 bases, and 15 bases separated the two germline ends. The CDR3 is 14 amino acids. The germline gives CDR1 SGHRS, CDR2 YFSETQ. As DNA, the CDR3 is TGCGCCAGCAGCCCCTCATTCGAGGAATATGGCTACACCTTC. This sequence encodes CASSPSFEEYGYTF.

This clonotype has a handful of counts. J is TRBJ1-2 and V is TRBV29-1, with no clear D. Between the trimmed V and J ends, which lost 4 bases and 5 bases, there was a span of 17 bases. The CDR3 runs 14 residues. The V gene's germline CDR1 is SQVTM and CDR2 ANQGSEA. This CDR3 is CSVGRDGLLYGYTF. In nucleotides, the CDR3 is TGCAGCGTTGGCCGTGACGGCCTCCTATATGGCTACACCTTC. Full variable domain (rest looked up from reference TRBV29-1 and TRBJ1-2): SAVISQKPSRDICQRGTSLTIQCQVDSQVTMMFWYRQQPGQSLTLIATANQGSEATYESGFVIDKFPISRPNLTFSTLTVSNMSPEDSSIYLCSVGRDGLLYGYTFGSGTRLTVV.

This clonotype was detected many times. CDR3 nucleotides: TGCGCCAGCAGCCAAGATAGGAGCGAGAACACCGGGGAGCTGTTTTTT. Amino acids: CASSQDRSENTGELFF. This rearrangement joins TRBV4-3 to TRBJ2-2; no reliable D call. The V gene lost 0 bases and the J gene lost 1 base, with 9 bases spanning the gap. Germline CDR1 reads LGHNA; CDR2 reads YSLEER. The CDR3 covers 16 residues.

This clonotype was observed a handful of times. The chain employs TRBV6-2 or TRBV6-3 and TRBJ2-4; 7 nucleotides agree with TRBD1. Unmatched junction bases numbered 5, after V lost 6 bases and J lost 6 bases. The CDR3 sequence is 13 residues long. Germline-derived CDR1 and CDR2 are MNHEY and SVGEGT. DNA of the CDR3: TGTGCCAGCAGAGGGGGCAACGGAAACATTCAGTACTTC. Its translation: CASRGGNGNIQYF.

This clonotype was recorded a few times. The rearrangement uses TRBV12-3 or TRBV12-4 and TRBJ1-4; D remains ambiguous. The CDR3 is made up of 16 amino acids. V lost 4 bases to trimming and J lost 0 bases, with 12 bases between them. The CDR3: CASSSQDGATNEKLFF. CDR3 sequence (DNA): TGTGCCAGCAGTTCTCAGGACGGTGCAACTAATGAAAAACTGTTTTTT.